The rows below give T cell receptor beta chains drawn from one sample of a study of blood T cell repertoires in COVID-19. Some clones are missing from TCRdb's copy, which holds only in-frame ones; the method was immunoSEQ multiplex PCR. The table includes 180,000 or so clones, about four fifths detected once. Sequencing was done on a sample of peripheral blood. Every receptor here comes from a human donor with acute or convalescent COVID-19. The donor label of this sample is uncertain. The CDR3 runs from the conserved cysteine through the conserved F or W. A D gene is named only where the DNA matches it firmly. Clone size appears in some rows only: once, few, many, or a class for an expanded clone.

d_call: TRBD2
v_call: TRBV7-3
clone_size: NA
cdr3_length: 18
j_call: TRBJ2-5
cdr3_aa: CASSPAGGAGGPGETQYF
cdr3_nt: TGTGCCAGCAGCCCCGCCGGGGGGGCGGGGGGGCCCGGAGAGACCCAGTACTTC

d_call: NA
v_call: TRBV29-1
clone_size: NA
cdr3_length: 12
j_call: TRBJ1-1
cdr3_aa: CSVAQPNTEAFF
cdr3_nt: TGCAGCGTTGCACAGCCGAACACTGAAGCTTTCTTT

d_call: NA
v_call: TRBV5-1
clone_size: NA
cdr3_length: 16
j_call: TRBJ2-3
cdr3_aa: CASSSPGLVNTDTQYF
cdr3_nt: TGCGCCAGCAGCAGCCCGGGACTCGTGAACACAGATACGCAGTATTTT

d_call: NA
v_call: TRBV19
clone_size: NA
cdr3_length: 15
j_call: TRBJ2-1
cdr3_aa: CASSRQASNYNEQFF
cdr3_nt: TGTGCCAGTAGTAGACAGGCGTCCAACTACAATGAGCAGTTCTTC

d_call: TRBD2
v_call: TRBV19
clone_size: NA
cdr3_length: 12
j_call: TRBJ2-5
cdr3_aa: CASIGRGETQYF
cdr3_nt: TGTGCCAGTATCGGGAGGGGAGAGACCCAGTACTTC

d_call: NA
v_call: TRBV19
clone_size: NA
cdr3_length: 12
j_call: TRBJ1-1
cdr3_aa: CASIPESGGGFF
cdr3_nt: TGTGCCAGTATCCCCGAGTCTGGCGGGGGGTTCTTT

d_call: NA
v_call: TRBV10-3
clone_size: NA
cdr3_length: 19
j_call: TRBJ2-6
cdr3_aa: CAITHQGGGPISGANVLTF
cdr3_nt: TGTGCCATCACCCACCAGGGCGGGGGCCCTATCTCTGGGGCCAACGTCCTGACTTTC

d_call: NA
v_call: TRBV14
clone_size: NA
cdr3_length: 12
j_call: TRBJ2-5
cdr3_aa: CASSQWRETQYF
cdr3_nt: TGTGCCAGCAGCCAATGGAGAGAGACCCAGTACTTC

d_call: NA
v_call: TRBV14
clone_size: NA
cdr3_length: 11
j_call: TRBJ1-2
cdr3_aa: CASSQGLGYTF
cdr3_nt: TGTGCCAGCAGCCAGGGCCTTGGCTACACCTTC

d_call: TRBD2
v_call: TRBV28
clone_size: NA
cdr3_length: 19
j_call: TRBJ2-4
cdr3_aa: CASSFPLAGGSLAKNIQYF
cdr3_nt: TGTGCCAGCAGTTTTCCCCTAGCGGGAGGGTCATTAGCCAAAAACATTCAGTACTTC

d_call: TRBD1
v_call: TRBV28
clone_size: NA
cdr3_length: 17
j_call: TRBJ1-3
cdr3_aa: CASTQTGTGIVGNTIYF
cdr3_nt: TGTGCCAGCACCCAAACCGGGACAGGGATCGTTGGAAACACCATATATTTT

d_call: NA
v_call: TRBV12-2
clone_size: NA
cdr3_length: 18
j_call: TRBJ1-4
cdr3_aa: CASRLASRTGEWDEKLFF
cdr3_nt: TGTGCAAGTCGCTTAGCGTCCAGGACAGGGGAATGGGATGAAAAACTGTTTTTT

d_call: NA
v_call: TRBV12-3/TRBV12-4
clone_size: NA
cdr3_length: 13
j_call: TRBJ2-1
cdr3_aa: CASSLEARDEQFF
cdr3_nt: TGTGCCAGCAGTTTAGAAGCCAGGGATGAGCAGTTCTTC

d_call: TRBD1
v_call: TRBV7-8
clone_size: once
cdr3_length: 16
j_call: TRBJ1-1
cdr3_aa: CASSPDRVLWNTEAFF
cdr3_nt: TGTGCCAGCAGCCCGGACAGGGTCCTATGGAACACTGAAGCTTTCTTT

d_call: TRBD2
v_call: TRBV7-2
clone_size: NA
cdr3_length: 16
j_call: TRBJ2-3
cdr3_aa: CASSLGGLAEGFRQYF
cdr3_nt: TGTGCCAGCAGCTTAGGAGGCCTAGCGGAGGGATTTCGGCAGTATTTT

d_call: TRBD1
v_call: TRBV11-3
clone_size: NA
cdr3_length: 15
j_call: TRBJ2-3
cdr3_aa: CASSWTGGNTDTQYF
cdr3_nt: TGTGCCAGCAGCTGGACAGGGGGCAACACAGATACGCAGTATTTT

d_call: TRBD2
v_call: TRBV2
clone_size: NA
cdr3_length: 14
j_call: TRBJ2-7
cdr3_aa: CASMPGLITYEQYF
cdr3_nt: TGTGCCAGCATGCCGGGACTAATCACCTACGAGCAGTACTTC

d_call: NA
v_call: TRBV16
clone_size: NA
cdr3_length: 16
j_call: TRBJ2-3
cdr3_aa: CASSQNGQRPTDTQYF
cdr3_nt: TGTGCCAGCAGCCAAAATGGACAGCGCCCCACAGATACGCAGTATTTT

d_call: TRBD2
v_call: TRBV2
clone_size: NA
cdr3_length: 15
j_call: TRBJ2-2
cdr3_aa: CASSVQAGGGGELFF
cdr3_nt: TGTGCCAGCAGTGTACAGGCGGGGGGGGGCGGGGAGCTGTTTTTT

d_call: NA
v_call: TRBV19
clone_size: NA
cdr3_length: 15
j_call: TRBJ1-5
cdr3_aa: CASSKPTPRSQPQHF
cdr3_nt: TGTGCCAGTAGTAAACCGACCCCCCGGAGTCAGCCCCAGCATTTT

d_call: NA
v_call: TRBV25-1
clone_size: NA
cdr3_length: 14
j_call: TRBJ1-1
cdr3_aa: CASTGQIANTEAFF
cdr3_nt: TGTGCCAGCACCGGACAGATAGCGAACACTGAAGCTTTCTTT

d_call: TRBD1
v_call: TRBV4-2
clone_size: NA
cdr3_length: 15
j_call: TRBJ1-2
cdr3_aa: CASSRSIDRGLGYTF
cdr3_nt: TGTGCCAGCAGCCGATCCATAGACAGGGGATTAGGCTACACCTTC

d_call: NA
v_call: TRBV9
clone_size: NA
cdr3_length: 14
j_call: TRBJ1-5
cdr3_aa: CASSVGLLDQPQHF
cdr3_nt: TGTGCCAGCAGCGTAGGTCTACTCGATCAGCCCCAGCATTTT

d_call: NA
v_call: TRBV28
clone_size: once
cdr3_length: 13
j_call: TRBJ2-7
cdr3_aa: CASRDQGYYEQYF
cdr3_nt: TGTGCCAGCAGGGATCAGGGGTACTACGAGCAGTACTTC